This T cell receptor beta chain was captured in a study of cytomegalovirus exposure and HLA in healthy donors. Findings and limits, study-wide: Analysis performed later showed TCR beta chains linked to HLA being more clonally expanded than equally common others. Whilst most TCR sequences proved rare, a subset of public TCRs occurred across many donors. CMV antigen specificity was confirmed in vitro for three CMV-associated chains.

This clone was seen a few times. Its target is not known. Other DNA sequences from this sample encode an identical CDR3 as well. The V gene's germline CDR1 is KGHSH and CDR2 LQKENI. This CDR3 is 15 amino acids long. V trimming: 3 bases; J trimming: 10 bases; junction bases outside the gene matches: 6. The primer mix had 60 Vbeta and 13 Jbeta primers. Methods used by the authors: In a later analysis, the count reached some 83 million unique TCR beta chains, with roughly 12 million shared. Assay used: immunoSEQ multiplex PCR; TCRdb lists only in-frame clones, some missing. The DNA gave D and trimming, while V, J and clone size come from that table. Among 65,000 to 85,000 clones listed, 9.5% to 13% were seen once.

The sequenced material came from PBMCs. The chain is built from TRBV18 and TRBJ1-6; TRBD1 matches 10 bases. This TCR came from a man aged 55 to 69 in good health and CMV-seropositive. Written as DNA, the CDR3 is TGTGCCAGCTCACCTTCCGGGACAGGGGCCTCACCCCTCCACTTT. Translating it yields CASSPSGTGASPLHF.